Below are 32 T cell receptor beta chains sequenced from a single sample in a study of T cell changes during pregnancy in multiple sclerosis. TCRdb's table, derived via immunoSEQ multiplex PCR, lists solely in-frame clones and lacks some. The table shows 100,000 or so clones, with less than 95% occurring only once. Sequencing was performed on peripheral blood, taken in the second trimester of pregnancy. The receptors were gathered from a female donor in good health, enrolled as a control in a pregnancy study.

This clone was detected once. The rearrangement links TRBV7-6 to TRBJ2-5, with TRBD1 matching over 7 bases. Germline lookup yields CDR1 SGHVS and CDR2 FNYEAQ. This CDR3 contains 14 residues. Trimming removed 4 bases from V and 0 bases from J; junction bases left unmatched: 2. CDR3 coding DNA: TGTGCCAGCAGCTCCGACAGGGACCAAGAGACCCAGTACTTC. Translated: CASSSDRDQETQYF.

The chain's CDR3 is CASRGAGGWEKLFF. The DNA of the CDR3 is TGTGCCAGCAGGGGGGCAGGGGGATGGGAAAAACTGTTTTTT. This chain uses TRBV6-5 with TRBJ1-4; the match to TRBD1 covers 7 bases. The germline CDR1 and CDR2 sequences are MNHEY and SVGAGI. The CDR3 runs 14 residues. The ends lost 6 bases at V and 8 bases at J; junction bases unmatched: 9.

The CDR3 protein is CASSAGDTQYF. In DNA form, the CDR3 reads TGTGCCAGCAGCGCAGGAGATACGCAGTATTTT. The chain uses TRBV7-9 and TRBJ2-3; D gene unclear. Germline values: CDR1 SEHNR, CDR2 FQNEAQ (reference sequence). Trimming left V 5 bases short and J 5 bases short, with 5 bases between. The CDR3 has 11 amino acids.

The chain joins TRBV5-1 to TRBJ2-1; D unresolved. The V gene's germline CDR1 is SGHRS and CDR2 YFSETQ. Trimming cost V 6 bases and J 0 bases, with 13 bases left between them. The CDR3 runs 15 residues. This CDR3 is CASTRPASSYNEQFF. The CDR3 DNA is TGCGCCAGCACCCGCCCAGCGAGCTCCTACAATGAGCAGTTCTTC.

This CDR3 reads CASSLGTGFTEAFF. In DNA, the CDR3 is TGTGCCAGCAGTCTCGGGACAGGGTTTACTGAAGCTTTCTTT. The genes are TRBV27 and TRBJ1-1; 9 nucleotides match TRBD1. V lost 5 bases to trimming and J lost 5 bases; unmatched junction nucleotides: 6. This CDR3 has 14 residues. Germline values: CDR1 MNHEY, CDR2 SMNVEV (reference sequence).

This clone was detected once. The J gene is TRBJ1-1, the V gene TRBV2; 8 bases align to TRBD1. This CDR3 is built from 15 residues. Germline V CDR1 and CDR2: SNHLY, FYNNEI. The V gene end was trimmed by 4 bases and the J gene end by 1 base; junction bases not matched to a gene: 5. The CDR3 region has the DNA TGTGCCAGCAGTGGACAGGGGAGAGGGAACACTGAAGCTTTCTTT. Its protein is CASSGQGRGNTEAFF.

The chain links TRBV5-1 to TRBJ1-1, with D maybe TRBD1 (5 bases). From germline, CDR1 is SGHRS and CDR2 YFSETQ. The length of the CDR3 is 14 residues. The ends were cut back, 7 bases at V and 1 base at J, with 14 bases in the middle. The CDR3 region has the DNA TGCGCCAGCGAGGAGGGACCGGAGAACACTGAAGCTTTCTTT. Its protein product is CASEEGPENTEAFF.

The chain joins TRBV29-1 to TRBJ1-2, with D maybe TRBD1 (6 bases). The CDR3 contains 11 residues. Trimming removed 7 bases from V and 6 bases from J, with 12 bases in between. Germline V lookup: CDR1 SQVTM, CDR2 ANQGSEA. In nucleotides, the CDR3 is TGCAGCGACCAAAGGGGGAATGGCTACACCTTC. Protein: CSDQRGNGYTF.

The rearrangement links TRBV6-5 to TRBJ1-1; D unclear. Germline CDR1 reads MNHEY; CDR2 reads SVGAGI. Trimming removed 3 bases at V and 0 bases at J, with 8 bases between. CDR3 length equals 14 residues. The CDR3 DNA reads as TGTGCCAGCAGTTATGCACAGATGAACACTGAAGCTTTCTTT. It is translated as CASSYAQMNTEAFF.

This chain uses TRBV7-2 with TRBJ2-6, with 9 bases matching TRBD1. The germline V gene encodes CDR1 SGHTA and CDR2 FQGNSA. After removal of 7 bases from V and 1 base from J, the junction contained 5 bases not matched to a gene. The CDR3 has 16 amino acids. The CDR3 protein is CASITGGRSGANVLTF. CDR3 coding DNA: TGTGCCAGCATCACAGGGGGCAGGTCTGGGGCCAACGTCCTGACTTTC.

The chain is built from TRBV7-2 and TRBJ2-3; TRBD2 matches at 7 bases. CDR1 is SGHTA and CDR2 is FQGNSA in the germline V gene. Unmatched junction bases numbered 6, after V lost 5 bases and J lost 4 bases. This CDR3 has 14 residues. The CDR3 region has the DNA TGTGCCAGCAGCCTAGGGAGGGGAGCAGATACGCAGTATTTT. Translation gives CASSLGRGADTQYF.

V is TRBV10-3 and J is TRBJ2-3; weak D call: TRBD2 (5 bases). Germline-derived CDR1 and CDR2 are ENHRY and SYGVKD. V lost 3 bases and J lost 4, with 11 bases in between. This CDR3 has 14 amino acids. For the CDR3, the DNA is TGTGCCATCAGTGAAGGGCTAGCTTCAGATACGCAGTATTTT. Its translation: CAISEGLASDTQYF.

The rearrangement joins TRBV6-5 to TRBJ1-6; D call uncertain. The ends were cut back, 5 bases at V and 10 bases at J, with 18 bases in the middle. Germline values: CDR1 MNHEY, CDR2 SVGAGI. CDR3 length: 15 amino acids. This CDR3 is CASSGMRVDWSPLHF. CDR3 sequence (DNA): TGTGCCAGCAGTGGTATGAGGGTGGATTGGTCACCCCTCCACTTT.

The chain has TRBV18 and TRBJ2-1; 8 bases are shared with TRBD2. Germline-derived CDR1 and CDR2 are KGHSH and LQKENI. The CDR3 spans 16 residues. V lost 4 bases, J lost 7 bases, and 12 bases stayed unmatched. The CDR3 loop is CASSQSGTRASNEQFF. For the CDR3, the DNA is TGTGCCAGCTCACAATCCGGGACTAGGGCGTCGAATGAGCAGTTCTTC.

The rearrangement joins TRBV11-2 to TRBJ1-2; 8 bases match TRBD1. This CDR3 is 13 amino acids long. Germline V gene sequence: CDR1 SGHAT, CDR2 FQNNGV. V was pared by 5 bases and J by 6 bases, with 5 bases of the junction left unmatched. CDR3 region: CASSTDRVDGYTF. As DNA, the CDR3 is TGTGCCAGCAGCACGGACAGGGTAGATGGCTACACCTTC.

The chain carries TRBV2 and TRBJ1-3; tentative D call: TRBD1 (5 bases). Trimming removed 6 bases at V and 3 bases at J, with 12 bases between. The CDR3 spans 14 residues. Per germline, CDR1 SNHLY and CDR2 FYNNEI. This CDR3 reads CASRVGAYGNTIYF. The CDR3 DNA follows: TGTGCCAGCAGGGTAGGGGCTTATGGAAACACCATATATTTT.

This chain connects TRBV11-2 to TRBJ1-1, with TRBD1 matching 8 bases. The CDR3 covers 15 residues. V dropped 5 bases and J dropped 5; count of bases not matched to a gene: 10. Looked up from germline, CDR1 is SGHAT and CDR2 is FQNNGV. CDR3 sequence: CASSAAGRGRTEAFF. The CDR3 nucleotides are TGTGCCAGCAGCGCCGCTGGCAGGGGGCGAACTGAAGCTTTCTTT.

The chain has TRBV11-3 and TRBJ2-1; TRBD2 aligns across 8 bases. Germline-derived CDR1 and CDR2 are SGHNT and YENEEA. V shed 5 bases, J shed 9 bases, and the junction held 9 bases outside the gene matches. This CDR3 has 14 amino acids. CDR3 sequence: CASSLRRAGGEQFF. CDR3 DNA: TGTGCCAGCAGCCTAAGGAGGGCGGGGGGTGAGCAGTTCTTC.

V and J are TRBV7-6 and TRBJ2-3; perhaps TRBD2 as D (5 bases). The germline V gene has CDR1 SGHVS and CDR2 FNYEAQ. The V end lost 1 base, the J end lost 0 bases, and 14 bases lay between the germline ends. CDR3 length: 17 residues. In DNA, the CDR3 is TGTGCCAGCAGCTTAGTCCCGGCGGGTACTAGCACAGATACGCAGTATTTT. Translating gives CASSLVPAGTSTDTQYF.

The J gene is TRBJ2-7, the V gene TRBV27; no definite D call. Germline values: CDR1 MNHEY, CDR2 SMNVEV (reference sequence). This CDR3 has 13 amino acids. Trimming pared 3 bases from V and 2 bases from J, leaving 8 bases between. CDR3 coding DNA: TGTGCCAGCAGTTTGGGCACCGCCTACGAGCAGTACTTC. Its protein product is CASSLGTAYEQYF.

The chain links TRBV19 to TRBJ2-3; 8 bases map to TRBD2. V was clipped by 0 bases and J by 8 bases; unmatched bases: 1. The CDR3 consists of 13 residues. Germline V gene data show CDR1 as LNHDA and CDR2 as SQIVND (reference sequence). The CDR3 DNA follows: TGTGCCAGTAGTATAGAGGGACTAGGTACGCAGTATTTT. This translates into CASSIEGLGTQYF. Variable domain in full (rest from reference TRBV19 and TRBJ2-3): DGGITQSPKYLFRKEGQNVTLSCEQNLNHDAMYWYRQDPGQGLRLIYYSQIVNDFQKGDIAEGYSVSREKKESFPLTVTSAQKNPTAFYLCASSIEGLGTQYFGPGTRLTVL.

The V call is TRBV27, the J call TRBJ1-1; 7 nucleotides align to TRBD1. V was pared by 0 bases and J by 5 bases, with 6 bases of the junction left unmatched. Germline V gene sequence: CDR1 MNHEY, CDR2 SMNVEV (reference sequence). CDR3 length: 15 amino acids. CDR3 amino acids: CASSLSGQGGTEAFF. The CDR3, as DNA: TGTGCCAGCAGTTTATCGGGGCAGGGGGGAACTGAAGCTTTCTTT.

V usage is TRBV7-9 and J usage is TRBJ2-7, with D maybe TRBD1 (6 bases). Germline values: CDR1 SEHNR, CDR2 FQNEAQ (reference sequence). The CDR3 sequence is 16 residues long. Trimming left V 5 bases short and J 3 bases short, with 20 bases between. CDR3 sequence: CASSPTRTVKIYEQYF. Here the CDR3 DNA reads TGTGCCAGCAGCCCAACTAGGACAGTTAAGATCTACGAGCAGTACTTC.

The chain recombines TRBV7-7 with TRBJ2-1, with TRBD2 matching over 13 bases. Germline CDR1 SSHAT, CDR2 FNYEAQ (reference sequence). This CDR3 is 15 amino acids long. V trimming: 5 bases; J trimming: 8 bases; junction bases outside the gene matches: 6. As DNA, the CDR3 is TGTGCCAGCAGCCCTAGGACTAGCGGGGGCCATGAGCAGTTCTTC. This gives the protein CASSPRTSGGHEQFF.

This rearrangement joins TRBV5-1 to TRBJ2-1; weak D call: TRBD1 (6 bases). The CDR3 has 15 residues. With 8 bases removed from V and 2 bases from J, the gap between germline ends came to 17 bases. Per the germline V gene, CDR1 is SGHRS and CDR2 is YFSETQ. The chain's CDR3 is CASIAAQGPYNEQFF. The CDR3 DNA is TGCGCCAGTATAGCTGCACAGGGTCCCTACAATGAGCAGTTCTTC.

The chain uses TRBV18 and TRBJ1-1; D is uncertain. Germline V gene lookup returns CDR1 KGHSH and CDR2 LQKENI. V gave up 3 bases and J gave up 1 base, with 15 bases separating them. CDR3 length: 16 residues. The CDR3 coding sequence is TGTGCCAGCTCACCGCTCCTATTATCCGCGAACACTGAAGCTTTCTTT. This sequence encodes CASSPLLLSANTEAFF.

V usage is TRBV30 and J usage is TRBJ1-6; TRBD1 matches at 10 bases. In germline, CDR1 is GTSNPN, CDR2 SVGIG (reference sequence). V dropped 0 bases and J dropped 10; count of bases not matched to a gene: 3. This CDR3 spans 14 amino acids. The CDR3, as DNA: TGTGCCTGGAGTGTCGGGACAGGGGTGTCACCCCTCCACTTT. Protein sequence: CAWSVGTGVSPLHF. Variable domain in full (rest from reference TRBV30 and TRBJ1-6): SQTIHQWPATLVQPVGSPLSLECTVEGTSNPNLYWYRQAAGRGLQLLFYSVGIGQISSEVPQNLSASRPQDRQFILSSKKLLLSDSGFYLCAWSVGTGVSPLHFGNGTRLTVT.

V gene TRBV6-6 combines with J gene TRBJ2-3; a weak D match, TRBD2 (5 bases). Germline CDR1 reads MNHNY; CDR2 reads SVGAGI (reference sequence). CDR3 length: 15 residues. The V gene lost 6 bases and the J gene lost 6 bases, with 19 bases spanning the gap. The CDR3 here is CASSGSGRLLDTQYF. CDR3 in DNA: TGTGCCAGCAGCGGCAGCGGACGGCTTTTGGATACGCAGTATTTT.

The chain joins TRBV6-5 to TRBJ2-7, with D tentatively TRBD2 (5 bases). The germline gives CDR1 MNHEY, CDR2 SVGAGI. V lost 0 bases, J lost 7 bases, and 19 bases lay in between. This CDR3 comprises 16 residues. CDR3 nucleotide sequence: TGTGCCAGCAGTTACTCGAAATTCAGCGGAGTACGGGAGCAGTACTTC. Its protein product is CASSYSKFSGVREQYF.

CDR3 region: CASSIEYRGLETQYF. The CDR3 region has the DNA TGTGCCAGTAGTATAGAGTACAGGGGGTTGGAGACCCAGTACTTC. This sequence joins TRBV19 and TRBJ2-5; TRBD1 agrees at 8 bases. V lost 0 bases to trimming and J lost 5 bases; unmatched junction nucleotides: 5. Germline V CDR1 and CDR2: LNHDA, SQIVND (reference sequence). This CDR3 is 15 amino acids long.

The V call is TRBV18, the J call TRBJ2-5; 13 bases agree with TRBD2. J was trimmed by 4 bases and V by 3 bases; bases with no gene match: 2. The CDR3 spans 15 residues. Germline V gives CDR1 KGHSH, CDR2 LQKENI. In DNA, the CDR3 is TGTGCCAGCTCACCCGGACTAGCGGGGGTAGAGACCCAGTACTTC. Translating gives CASSPGLAGVETQYF.

This chain links TRBV9 with TRBJ1-2, with 7 bases matching TRBD1. V was pared by 2 bases and J by 4 bases, with 2 bases of the junction left unmatched. Germline-derived CDR1 and CDR2 are SGDLS and YYNGEE. The CDR3 is 13 amino acids. The DNA of the CDR3 is TGTGCCAGCAGCGTGGGACAGCTCTATGGCTACACCTTC. This encodes CASSVGQLYGYTF.